These 26 T cell receptor beta chains were all obtained from the same sample, sequenced in a study of blood T cells in healthy people across ages. Alongside a J-beta primer mix, a sample-barcoded 5' primer served in a second PCR lasting roughly 6 to 11 cycles. Using its own MiXCR run on the 5' RACE reads, TCRdb lists one record per CDR3 protein. The data show 1,800,000 or so distinct CDR3 sequences, roughly two fifths seen once. The material sequenced was blood. The receptor set was obtained from a human donor in good health.

The chain has TRBV12-3 or TRBV12-4 and TRBJ2-7; unclear D gene. CDR3 length equals 17 residues. V was cut by 4 bases and J by 3 bases, with 22 bases left in between. In DNA form, the CDR3 reads TGTGCCAGCAGTTCTGGTTACCAGCCAAACACCAGCTACGAGCAGTACTTC. Its protein product is CASSSGYQPNTSYEQYF.

This rearrangement joins TRBV5-1 to TRBJ1-2; 10 nucleotides agree with TRBD1. Germline V lookup: CDR1 SGHRS, CDR2 YFSETQ. The ends lost 2 bases at V and 4 bases at J; junction bases unmatched: 8. The CDR3 sequence is 16 residues long. CDR3 sequence: CASSFGQGVISYGYTF. The CDR3 DNA follows: TGCGCCAGCAGCTTCGGACAGGGGGTCATCAGCTATGGCTACACCTTC.

The rearrangement links TRBV6-6 to TRBJ2-1; a possible D gene is TRBD2 (5 bases). The better agreement between TRBJ2-7 and the DNA end casts doubt on the J call. Germline V lookup: CDR1 MNHNY, CDR2 SVGAGI (reference sequence). The CDR3 totals 16 residues. CDR3 DNA: TGTGCCAGCAGTTACTTCACCAGTGGGGAGTACAATGAGCAGTACTTC. Protein product: CASSYFTSGEYNEQYF.

In this sample, this clonotype turned up a few times. The rearrangement joins TRBV7-6 to TRBJ2-5; 9 nucleotides line up with TRBD1. The CDR3 runs to 15 residues. From germline, CDR1 is SGHVS and CDR2 FNYEAQ. Losses at the gene ends were 5 bases for V and 3 bases for J; bases not matched to a gene: 7. CDR3 DNA: TGTGCCAGCAGCCCCACCGGGACAGGGAAAGAGACCCAGTACTTC. It encodes CASSPTGTGKETQYF.

The chain combines TRBV28 with TRBJ1-4; tentative D call: TRBD1 (5 bases). Germline CDR1 and CDR2: MDHEN and SYDVKM. Trimming removed 6 bases at V and 0 bases at J, with 14 bases between. The CDR3 length is 16 residues. The CDR3 DNA follows: TGTGCCAGCAGCCTAGAAGGGGAGGCAACTAATGAAAAACTGTTTTTT. Translating it yields CASSLEGEATNEKLFF.

The rearrangement joins TRBV7-2 to TRBJ1-2, with a possible D match to TRBD1 (5 bases). Deletions cut 6 bases from V and 5 bases from J, with 13 bases between. In germline, CDR1 is SGHTA, CDR2 FQGNSA. The CDR3 contains 13 residues. CDR3 in DNA: TGTGCCAGCAGGCAGGGAGGGTTATATGGCTACACCTTC. Amino acids: CASRQGGLYGYTF.

This clonotype was seen only a few times. The rearrangement links TRBV15 to TRBJ2-7; D gene ambiguous. The germline V and J ends were trimmed by 0 bases and 2 bases, with 11 bases remaining between them. Germline V lookup: CDR1 LNHNV, CDR2 YYDKDF (reference sequence). This CDR3 comprises 15 residues. CDR3 region: CATSRDNAEAYEQYF. The CDR3 region has the DNA TGTGCCACCAGCAGAGATAATGCAGAAGCCTACGAGCAGTACTTC.

V usage is TRBV2 and J usage is TRBJ1-2; D perhaps matches TRBD1 (6 bases). Germline CDR1 SNHLY, CDR2 FYNNEI. With 2 bases removed from V and 5 bases from J, the gap between germline ends came to 12 bases. This CDR3 region has 14 residues. The CDR3: CASSEQGPKYGYTF. In DNA, the CDR3 is TGTGCCAGCAGTGAACAGGGGCCGAAGTATGGCTACACCTTC.

This chain links TRBV14 with TRBJ1-2, with unresolved D. This CDR3 is built from 13 residues. V was cut by 1 base and J by 4 bases, with 7 bases left in between. Per the germline V gene, CDR1 is SGHDN and CDR2 is FVKESK. Here the CDR3 DNA reads TGTGCCAGCAGCCAAGTGAACACCTATGGCTACACCTTC. This codes for CASSQVNTYGYTF.

The CDR3 loop reads CASSKDGISTDTQYF. CDR3 coding DNA: TGTGCCAGCAGCAAAGACGGAATAAGCACAGATACGCAGTATTTT. The rearrangement links TRBV11-1 to TRBJ2-3; D is undetermined. The V end lost 5 bases, the J end lost 0 bases, and 12 bases lay between the germline ends. Germline CDR1 and CDR2: SGHAT and FQDESV (reference sequence). This CDR3 contains 15 residues.

This clonotype was observed a few times. Here the CDR3 reads CSARVVTRKNYGYTF. CDR3 DNA: TGCAGTGCTAGAGTAGTGACAAGAAAAAACTATGGCTACACCTTC. This sequence joins TRBV20-1 and TRBJ1-2; no clear D gene. V gave up 1 base and J gave up 2 bases, with 14 bases separating them. Germline CDR1 reads DFQATT; CDR2 reads SNEGSKA (reference sequence). The CDR3 is 15 amino acids.

Details on this clonotype: At one end, the junction sequence differs from germline, possibly due to a read error. V usage is TRBV5-1 and J usage is TRBJ2-4; TRBD2 aligns across 7 bases. CDR3 length equals 15 residues. Germline V gene sequence: CDR1 SGHRS, CDR2 YFSETQ. CDR3 region: CTSGLSGTTQNIQYF. CDR3 DNA: TGCACCAGCGGCTTGTCCGGGACTACCCAAAACATTCAGTACTTC.

In its sample, this clonotype was seen a few times. V gene TRBV5-6 combines with J gene TRBJ1-6; TRBD1 might be the D (6 bases). CDR3 size: 18 residues. CDR1 is SGHDT, CDR2 YYEEEE, per germline. Trimming stripped 4 bases from V and 9 bases from J, with 26 bases between. CDR3 bases: TGTGCCAGCAGCCCAAGGGGGGGGTGGCACCAGATAAGTTCACCCCTCCACTTT. It is translated as CASSPRGGWHQISSPLHF.

This clonotype turned up a few times. This chain uses TRBV4-2 with TRBJ1-2; no reliable D call. CDR1 LGHNA and CDR2 YNFKEQ come from the germline V gene. The CDR3 sequence is 13 residues long. The V end was cut by 2 bases, the J end by 4 bases, with 8 bases between. The CDR3 DNA reads TGTGCCAGCAGCCAACTCGGGAGCTATGGCTACACCTTC. It codes for CASSQLGSYGYTF.

The chain is built from TRBV20-1 and TRBJ1-2; tentative D call: TRBD1 (5 bases). V was trimmed by 0 bases and J by 9 bases, leaving 8 bases between them. The CDR3 sequence is 11 residues long. Germline CDR1 and CDR2: DFQATT and SNEGSKA (reference sequence). The CDR3 DNA follows: TGCAGTGCTAGAGACAGGGCTAGCTACACCTTC. It yields the protein CSARDRASYTF.

The table lists this clonotype with a few counts. J is TRBJ2-3 and V is TRBV6-4, with D unresolved. Deletions cut 4 bases from V and 3 bases from J, with 8 bases between. This CDR3 has 13 amino acids. The V gene's germline CDR1 is MRHNA and CDR2 SNTAGT. The DNA of the CDR3 is TGTGCCAGCAGTGTCATAGAGACAGATACGCAGTATTTT. Translating gives CASSVIETDTQYF.

The rearrangement joins TRBV6-5 to TRBJ1-2, with D tentatively TRBD1 (6 bases). V lost 5 bases and J 4 bases, leaving 11 bases between the germline ends. The CDR3 spans 13 residues. The V gene's germline CDR1 is MNHEY and CDR2 SVGAGI. The CDR3 here is CASSRQAGYGYTF. DNA for the CDR3: TGTGCCAGCAGTCGACAGGCGGGCTATGGCTACACCTTC.

This clonotype was counted a few times. V is TRBV6-5 and J is TRBJ1-4; no clear D gene. CDR3 length equals 15 residues. Trimming cost V 5 bases and J 3 bases, with 13 bases left between them. The V gene's germline CDR1 is MNHEY and CDR2 SVGAGI. CDR3 protein: CASSPVGSANEKLFF. Here the CDR3 DNA reads TGTGCCAGCAGTCCCGTAGGCTCGGCTAATGAAAAACTGTTTTTT.

This clonotype was counted a few times. The chain has TRBV7-3 and TRBJ2-1, with 8 bases aligning to TRBD2. V lost 1 base, J lost 8 bases, and 7 bases stayed unmatched. Germline-derived CDR1 and CDR2 are SGHTA and FQGTGA. The CDR3 consists of 15 residues. The CDR3 nucleotides read TGTGCCAGCAGCTTAAACGCGGGGGGCGGGGATGAGCAGTTCTTC. This codes for CASSLNAGGGDEQFF.

The rearrangement links TRBV11-2 to TRBJ1-5, with D possibly TRBD1 on 5 matching bases. V lost 0 bases and J 0 bases, leaving 9 bases between the germline ends. Germline lookup yields CDR1 SGHAT and CDR2 FQNNGV. This CDR3 comprises 16 residues. The CDR3, as DNA: TGTGCCAGCAGCTTAGACAGGGTACCTAGCAATCAGCCCCAGCATTTT. This encodes CASSLDRVPSNQPQHF.

The chain is built from TRBV4-3 and TRBJ1-4, with D perhaps TRBD1 (5 bases). V was cut by 5 bases and J by 7 bases, with 17 bases left in between. Germline values: CDR1 LGHNA, CDR2 YSLEER. CDR3 length: 15 amino acids. The DNA of the CDR3 is TGCGCCAGCAGCACCTCCGGGACCACCACTGAAAAACTGTTTTTT. It yields the protein CASSTSGTTTEKLFF.

The chain joins TRBV4-3 to TRBJ1-2, with a possible D match to TRBD1 (6 bases). Germline lookup yields CDR1 LGHNA and CDR2 YSLEER. Trimming removed 0 bases from V and 4 bases from J, with 18 bases in between. The CDR3 covers 17 residues. The DNA of the CDR3 is TGCGCCAGCAGCCAAGATCGGGGCTCGGACAGTTTCTATGGCTACACCTTC. Residues: CASSQDRGSDSFYGYTF.

This clonotype occurred a few times. CDR3 region: CASSQSGGAHEQFF. The CDR3 nucleotides read TGTGCCAGCAGCCAGAGCGGGGGGGCACATGAGCAGTTCTTC. The V gene is TRBV7-3, the J gene TRBJ2-1; TRBD2 agrees at 10 bases. Germline V gene lookup returns CDR1 SGHTA and CDR2 FQGTGA. CDR3 size: 14 residues. The V segment lost 5 bases and the J segment 8 bases; nucleotides outside the gene matches: 6.

This sequence joins TRBV9 and TRBJ2-7; the D call may be TRBD1 or TRBD2 (5 bases each). Trimming left V 0 bases short and J 2 bases short, with 15 bases between. CDR3 size: 16 residues. Germline CDR1 is SGDLS and CDR2 is YYNGEE. The CDR3 here is CASSVGVGTGTYEQYF. In DNA, the CDR3 is TGTGCCAGCAGCGTAGGGGTCGGGACCGGAACCTACGAGCAGTACTTC.

A few counts support this clonotype. The chain joins TRBV18 to TRBJ1-4; TRBD1 matches 7 bases. The CDR3 totals 15 residues. Germline V gene sequence: CDR1 KGHSH, CDR2 LQKENI. The V and J ends lost 3 bases and 7 bases, in that order; junction bases with no gene match: 8. Here the CDR3 reads CASSPLRGQVEKLFF. DNA for the CDR3: TGTGCCAGCTCACCCCTTAGGGGGCAGGTTGAAAAACTGTTTTTT.

The chain couples TRBV5-1 to TRBJ2-6, with 9 bases aligning to TRBD2. This CDR3 region has 17 residues. Looked up from germline, CDR1 is SGHRS and CDR2 is YFSETQ. V lost 3 bases, J lost 0 bases, and 4 bases stayed unmatched. This CDR3 reads CASSSSGASSGANVLTF. For the CDR3, the DNA is TGCGCCAGCAGCTCTAGCGGGGCTAGCTCTGGGGCCAACGTCCTGACTTTC.